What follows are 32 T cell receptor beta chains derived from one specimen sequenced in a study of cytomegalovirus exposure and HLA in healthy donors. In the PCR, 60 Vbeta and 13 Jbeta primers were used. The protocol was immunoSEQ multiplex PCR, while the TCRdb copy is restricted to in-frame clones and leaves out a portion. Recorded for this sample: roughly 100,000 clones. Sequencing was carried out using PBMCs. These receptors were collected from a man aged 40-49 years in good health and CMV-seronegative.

As DNA, the CDR3 is TGTGCCTGGAGTAAACAGGGAGCGTATGGCTACACCTTC. Its translation: CAWSKQGAYGYTF. This chain connects TRBV30 to TRBJ1-2, with D tentatively TRBD1 (6 bases). Trimming took off 2 bases at V and 5 bases at J, with 12 bases between the two ends. CDR3 length: 13 residues. Germline CDR1 is GTSNPN and CDR2 is SVGIG (reference sequence).

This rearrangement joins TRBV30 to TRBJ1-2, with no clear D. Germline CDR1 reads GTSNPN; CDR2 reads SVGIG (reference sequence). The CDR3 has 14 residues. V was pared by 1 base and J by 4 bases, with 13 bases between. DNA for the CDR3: TGTGCCTGGAGTGAGGAGTTCGCCGTCTATGGCTACACCTTC. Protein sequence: CAWSEEFAVYGYTF.

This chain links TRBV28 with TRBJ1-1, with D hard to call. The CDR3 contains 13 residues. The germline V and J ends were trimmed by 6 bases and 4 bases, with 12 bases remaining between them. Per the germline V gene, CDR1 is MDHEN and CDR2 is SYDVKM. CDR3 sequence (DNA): TGTGCCAGCAGCCCCCCTCCGAGCACTGAAGCTTTCTTT. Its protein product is CASSPPPSTEAFF.

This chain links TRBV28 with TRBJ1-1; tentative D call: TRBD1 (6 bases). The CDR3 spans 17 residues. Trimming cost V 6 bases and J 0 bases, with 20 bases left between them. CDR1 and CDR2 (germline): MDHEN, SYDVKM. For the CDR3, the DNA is TGTGCCAGCAGAGCCGGACAGCTACGCCGTTTGAACACTGAAGCTTTCTTT. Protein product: CASRAGQLRRLNTEAFF.

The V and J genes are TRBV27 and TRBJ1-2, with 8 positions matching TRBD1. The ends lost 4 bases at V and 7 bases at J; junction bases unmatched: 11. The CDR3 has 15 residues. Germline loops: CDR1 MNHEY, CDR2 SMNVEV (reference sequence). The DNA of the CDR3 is TGTGCCAGCAGTTCCCAAGGCCCAGGGGGCCTTGGCTACACCTTC. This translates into CASSSQGPGGLGYTF.

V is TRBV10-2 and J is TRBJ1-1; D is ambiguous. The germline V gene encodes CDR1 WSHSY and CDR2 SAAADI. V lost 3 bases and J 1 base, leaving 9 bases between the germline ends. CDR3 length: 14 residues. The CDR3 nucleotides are TGCGCCAGCAGTGAAGTAATCGGGAACACTGAAGCTTTCTTT. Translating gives CASSEVIGNTEAFF.

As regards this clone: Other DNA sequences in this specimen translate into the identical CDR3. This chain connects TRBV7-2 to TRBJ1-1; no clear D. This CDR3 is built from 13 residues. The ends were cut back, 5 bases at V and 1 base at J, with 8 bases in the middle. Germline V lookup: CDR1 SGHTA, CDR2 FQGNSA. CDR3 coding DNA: TGTGCCAGCAGCCGTCAGGAGAACACTGAAGCTTTCTTT. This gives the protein CASSRQENTEAFF.

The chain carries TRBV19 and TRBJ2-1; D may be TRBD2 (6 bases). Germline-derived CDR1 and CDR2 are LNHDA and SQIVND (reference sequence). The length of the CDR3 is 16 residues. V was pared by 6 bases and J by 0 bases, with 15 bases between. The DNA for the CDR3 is TGTGCCAGTAGCCTCGGGACTTTCCGCTCCTACAATGAGCAGTTCTTC. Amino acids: CASSLGTFRSYNEQFF. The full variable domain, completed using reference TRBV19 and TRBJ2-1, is DGGITQSPKYLFRKEGQNVTLSCEQNLNHDAMYWYRQDPGQGLRLIYYSQIVNDFQKGDIAEGYSVSREKKESFPLTVTSAQKNPTAFYLCASSLGTFRSYNEQFFGPGTRLTVL.

This CDR3 is CASSQAYGTEAFF. Written as DNA, the CDR3 is TGCGCCAGCAGCCAAGCATACGGCACTGAAGCTTTCTTT. V and J are TRBV4-1 and TRBJ1-1; D is uncertain. Germline CDR1 and CDR2: MGHRA and YSYEKL. With 1 base removed from V and 4 bases from J, the gap between germline ends came to 7 bases. The CDR3 totals 13 residues.

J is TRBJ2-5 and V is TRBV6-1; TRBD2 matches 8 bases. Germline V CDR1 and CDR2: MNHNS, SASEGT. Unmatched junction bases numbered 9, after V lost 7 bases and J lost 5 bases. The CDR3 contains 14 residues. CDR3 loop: CASNIGRAGETQYF. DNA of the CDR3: TGTGCCAGCAACATCGGGAGGGCCGGGGAGACCCAGTACTTC.

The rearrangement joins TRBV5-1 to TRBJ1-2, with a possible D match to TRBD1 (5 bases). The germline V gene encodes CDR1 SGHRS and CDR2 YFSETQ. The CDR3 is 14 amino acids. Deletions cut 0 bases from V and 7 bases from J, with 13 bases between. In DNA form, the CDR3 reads TGCGCCAGCAGCTTGGGAGTACGGGGGTTTGGCTACACCTTC. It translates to CASSLGVRGFGYTF.

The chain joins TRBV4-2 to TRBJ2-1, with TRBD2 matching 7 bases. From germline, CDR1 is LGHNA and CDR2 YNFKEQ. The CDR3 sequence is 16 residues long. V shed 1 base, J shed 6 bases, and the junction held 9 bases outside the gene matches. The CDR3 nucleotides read TGTGCCAGCAGCCAAGTTCGGGCGGGGGTGGCCAATGAGCAGTTCTTC. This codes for CASSQVRAGVANEQFF.

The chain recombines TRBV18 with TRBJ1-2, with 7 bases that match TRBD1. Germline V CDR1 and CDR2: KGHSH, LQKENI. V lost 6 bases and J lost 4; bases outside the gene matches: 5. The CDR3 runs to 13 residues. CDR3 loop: CASSPDRVYGYTF. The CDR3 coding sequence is TGTGCCAGCTCTCCTGACAGGGTCTATGGCTACACCTTC.

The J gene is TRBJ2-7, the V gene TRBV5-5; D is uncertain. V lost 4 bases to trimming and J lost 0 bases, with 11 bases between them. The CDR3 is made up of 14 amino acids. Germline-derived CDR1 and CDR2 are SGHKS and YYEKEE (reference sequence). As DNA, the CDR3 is TGTGCCAGCAGCCGTACACGGAGCTCCTACGAGCAGTACTTC. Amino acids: CASSRTRSSYEQYF.

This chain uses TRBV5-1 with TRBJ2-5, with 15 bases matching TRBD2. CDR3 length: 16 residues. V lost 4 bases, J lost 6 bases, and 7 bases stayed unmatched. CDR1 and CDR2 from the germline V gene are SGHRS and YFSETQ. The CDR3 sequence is CASSPGLAGGPKTQYF. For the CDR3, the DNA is TGCGCCAGCAGCCCAGGACTAGCGGGGGGGCCGAAGACCCAGTACTTC.

CDR3 coding DNA: TGCGCCAGCAGCCTACCGGGACAATACAATGAGCAGTTCTTC. Its translation: CASSLPGQYNEQFF. J is TRBJ2-1 and V is TRBV5-1, with a weak D call TRBD1 (6 bases). The V end lost 4 bases, the J end lost 4 bases, and 12 bases lay between the germline ends. Germline V gene sequence: CDR1 SGHRS, CDR2 YFSETQ. The CDR3 has 14 residues.

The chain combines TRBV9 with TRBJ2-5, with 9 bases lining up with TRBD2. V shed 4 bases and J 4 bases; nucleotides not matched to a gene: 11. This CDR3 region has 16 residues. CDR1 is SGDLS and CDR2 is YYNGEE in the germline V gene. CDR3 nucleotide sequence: TGTGCCAGCAGCCAGGGGGGTAGCGGGGGACCAGAGACCCAGTACTTC. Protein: CASSQGGSGGPETQYF.

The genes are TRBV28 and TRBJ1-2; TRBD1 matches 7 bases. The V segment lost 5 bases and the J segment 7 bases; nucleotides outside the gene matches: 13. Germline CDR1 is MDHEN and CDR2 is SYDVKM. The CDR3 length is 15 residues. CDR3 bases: TGTGCCAGCAGTAAGAGTTCGACAGGGTGGGTTGGCTACACCTTC. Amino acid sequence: CASSKSSTGWVGYTF.

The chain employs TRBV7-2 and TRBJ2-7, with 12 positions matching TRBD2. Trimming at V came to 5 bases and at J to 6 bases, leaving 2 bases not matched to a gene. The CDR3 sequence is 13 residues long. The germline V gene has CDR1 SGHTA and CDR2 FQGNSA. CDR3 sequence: CASSPSGGVEQYF. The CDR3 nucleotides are TGTGCCAGCAGCCCTAGCGGGGGGGTCGAGCAGTACTTC.

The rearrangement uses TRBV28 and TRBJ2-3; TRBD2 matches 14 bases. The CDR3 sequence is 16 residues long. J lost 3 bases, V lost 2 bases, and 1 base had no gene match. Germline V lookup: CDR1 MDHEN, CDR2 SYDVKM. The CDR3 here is CASSLRLAGGTDTQYF. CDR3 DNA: TGTGCCAGCAGTTTAAGACTAGCGGGAGGGACAGATACGCAGTATTTT.

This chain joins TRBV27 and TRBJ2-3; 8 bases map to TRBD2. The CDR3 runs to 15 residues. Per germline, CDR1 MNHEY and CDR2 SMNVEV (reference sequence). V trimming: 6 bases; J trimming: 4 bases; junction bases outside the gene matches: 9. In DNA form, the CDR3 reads TGTGCCAGCAGCCAGACGGGGGGGAAAGCAGATACGCAGTATTTT. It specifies CASSQTGGKADTQYF.

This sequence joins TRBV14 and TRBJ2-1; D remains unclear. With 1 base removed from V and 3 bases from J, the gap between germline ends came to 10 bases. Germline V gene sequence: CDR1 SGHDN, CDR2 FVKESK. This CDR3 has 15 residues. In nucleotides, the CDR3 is TGTGCCAGCAGCCAAGTGCGCGGATTCTACAATGAGCAGTTCTTC. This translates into CASSQVRGFYNEQFF.

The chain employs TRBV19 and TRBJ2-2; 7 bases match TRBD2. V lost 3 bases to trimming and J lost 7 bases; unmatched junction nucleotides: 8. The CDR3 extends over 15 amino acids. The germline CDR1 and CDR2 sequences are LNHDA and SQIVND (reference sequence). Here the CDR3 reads CASSIRRGGNGELFF. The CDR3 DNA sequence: TGTGCCAGTAGTATCCGCCGGGGAGGGAACGGGGAGCTGTTTTTT.

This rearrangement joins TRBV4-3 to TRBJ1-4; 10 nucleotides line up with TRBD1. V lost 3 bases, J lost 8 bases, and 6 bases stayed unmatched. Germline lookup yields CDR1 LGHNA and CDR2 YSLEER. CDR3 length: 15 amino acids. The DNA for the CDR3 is TGCGCCAGCAGCCAGGACAGGGGGGGAGCGGAAAAACTGTTTTTT. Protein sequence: CASSQDRGGAEKLFF.

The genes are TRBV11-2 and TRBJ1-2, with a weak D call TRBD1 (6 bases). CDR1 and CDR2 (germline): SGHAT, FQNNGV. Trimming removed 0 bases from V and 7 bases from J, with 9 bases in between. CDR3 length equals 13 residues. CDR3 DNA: TGTGCCAGCAGCTTAGAGGGGGCGAGTGGCTACACCTTC. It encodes CASSLEGASGYTF.

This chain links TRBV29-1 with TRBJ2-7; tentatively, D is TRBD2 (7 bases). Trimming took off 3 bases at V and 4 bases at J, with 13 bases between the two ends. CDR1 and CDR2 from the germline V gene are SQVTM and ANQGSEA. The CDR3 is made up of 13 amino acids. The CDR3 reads CSVDAQGGYEQYF. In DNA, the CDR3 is TGCAGCGTTGACGCACAGGGAGGGTACGAGCAGTACTTC.

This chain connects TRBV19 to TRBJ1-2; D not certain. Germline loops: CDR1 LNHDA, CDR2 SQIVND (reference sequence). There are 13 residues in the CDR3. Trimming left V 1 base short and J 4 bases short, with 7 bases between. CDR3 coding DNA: TGTGCCAGTAGTATAGGCGAACGCTATGGCTACACCTTC. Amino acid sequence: CASSIGERYGYTF. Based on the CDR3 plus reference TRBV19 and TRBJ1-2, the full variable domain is DGGITQSPKYLFRKEGQNVTLSCEQNLNHDAMYWYRQDPGQGLRLIYYSQIVNDFQKGDIAEGYSVSREKKESFPLTVTSAQKNPTAFYLCASSIGERYGYTFGSGTRLTVV.

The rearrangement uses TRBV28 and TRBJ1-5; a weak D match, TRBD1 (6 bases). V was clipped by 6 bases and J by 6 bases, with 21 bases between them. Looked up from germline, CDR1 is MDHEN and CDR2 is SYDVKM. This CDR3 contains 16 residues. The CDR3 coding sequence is TGTGCCAGCAGGGCCCCCTTTCAGGGGCTGATTCAGCCCCAGCATTTT. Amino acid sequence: CASRAPFQGLIQPQHF.

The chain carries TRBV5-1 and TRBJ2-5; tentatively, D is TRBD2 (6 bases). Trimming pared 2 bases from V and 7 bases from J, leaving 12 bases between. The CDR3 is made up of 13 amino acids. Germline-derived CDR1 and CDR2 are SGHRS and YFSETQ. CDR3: CASSFQQEGTQYF. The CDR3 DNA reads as TGCGCCAGCAGCTTCCAACAGGAGGGGACCCAGTACTTC.

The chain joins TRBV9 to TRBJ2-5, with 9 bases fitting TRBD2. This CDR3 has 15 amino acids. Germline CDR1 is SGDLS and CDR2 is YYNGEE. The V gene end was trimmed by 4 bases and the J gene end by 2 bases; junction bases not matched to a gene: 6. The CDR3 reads CASSMSSGVQETQYF. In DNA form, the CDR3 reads TGTGCCAGCAGCATGTCTAGCGGGGTACAAGAGACCCAGTACTTC.

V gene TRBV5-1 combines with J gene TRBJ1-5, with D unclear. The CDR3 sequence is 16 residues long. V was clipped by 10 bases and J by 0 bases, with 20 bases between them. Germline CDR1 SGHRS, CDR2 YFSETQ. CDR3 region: CAAGRPGRNSNQPQHF. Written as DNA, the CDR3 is TGCGCCGCGGGAAGGCCAGGTAGAAATAGCAATCAGCCCCAGCATTTT.

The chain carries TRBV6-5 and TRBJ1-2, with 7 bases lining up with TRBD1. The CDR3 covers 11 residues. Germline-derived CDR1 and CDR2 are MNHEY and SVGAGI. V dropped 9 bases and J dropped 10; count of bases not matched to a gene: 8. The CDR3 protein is CASWTGLDYTF. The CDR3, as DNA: TGTGCCAGTTGGACAGGCTTAGACTACACCTTC.